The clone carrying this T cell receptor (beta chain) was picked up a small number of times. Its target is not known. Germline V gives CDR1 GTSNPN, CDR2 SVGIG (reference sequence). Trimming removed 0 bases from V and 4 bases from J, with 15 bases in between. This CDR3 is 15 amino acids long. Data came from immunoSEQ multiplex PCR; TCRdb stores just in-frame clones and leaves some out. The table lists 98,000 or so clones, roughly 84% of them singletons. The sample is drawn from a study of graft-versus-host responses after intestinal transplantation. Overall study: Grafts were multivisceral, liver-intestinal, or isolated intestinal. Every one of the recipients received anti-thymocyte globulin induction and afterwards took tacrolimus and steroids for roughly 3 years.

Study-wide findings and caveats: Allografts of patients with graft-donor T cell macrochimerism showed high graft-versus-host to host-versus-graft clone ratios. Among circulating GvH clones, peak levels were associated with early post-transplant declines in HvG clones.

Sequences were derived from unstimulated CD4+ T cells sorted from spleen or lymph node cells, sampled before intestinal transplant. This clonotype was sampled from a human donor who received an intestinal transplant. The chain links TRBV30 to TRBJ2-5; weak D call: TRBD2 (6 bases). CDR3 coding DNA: TGTGCCTGGAGTGTACTCTTGGGGGGATCAGAGACCCAGTACTTC. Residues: CAWSVLLGGSETQYF.